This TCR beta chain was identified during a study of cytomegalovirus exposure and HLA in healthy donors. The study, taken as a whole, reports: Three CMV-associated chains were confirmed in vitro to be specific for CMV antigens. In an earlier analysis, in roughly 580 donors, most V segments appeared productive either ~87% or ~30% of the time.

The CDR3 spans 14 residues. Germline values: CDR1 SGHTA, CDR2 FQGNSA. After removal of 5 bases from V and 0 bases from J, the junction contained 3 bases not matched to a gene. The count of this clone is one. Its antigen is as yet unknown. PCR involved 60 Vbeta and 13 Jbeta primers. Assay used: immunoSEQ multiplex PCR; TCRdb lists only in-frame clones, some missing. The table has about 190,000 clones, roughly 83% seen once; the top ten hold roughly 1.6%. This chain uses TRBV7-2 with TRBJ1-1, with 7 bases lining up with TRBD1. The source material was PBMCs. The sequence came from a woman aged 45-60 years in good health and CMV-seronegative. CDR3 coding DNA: TGTGCCAGCAGCCAGGGACAGCTGAACACTGAAGCTTTCTTT. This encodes CASSQGQLNTEAFF.